These 8 T cell receptor beta chains share one sample of origin, sequenced in a study of T cell clonality in common variable immunodeficiency. Repertoires were generated with immunoSEQ multiplex PCR, while TCRdb's copy carries only in-frame clones and drops some. In total the sample includes tens of thousands of clones, none of them seen once. The sequencing sample was made of peripheral blood mononuclear cells. The origin of the receptors is a person between 18 and 75 years old in good health.

This clone was counted at least ten times. The DNA read from the CDR3 is TGTGCCAGCGGGGGGGCAGGCCATGGGGACGAG. Residues: CASGGAGHGDE. The entire CDR3 reads CASGGAGHGDEQYF. This chain connects TRBV19 to TRBJ2-7; TRBD2 matches at 8 bases. Read sequence stops 3 residues before the CDR3 end, and the germline J gene provides the missing end. This CDR3 spans 14 amino acids. Germline V gives CDR1 LNHDA, CDR2 SQIVND (reference sequence). Trimming removed 9 bases from V and 5 bases from J; junction bases left unmatched: 12.

In this sample, this clone turned up many times. Read sequence stops 3 residues before the CDR3 end, and the germline J gene provides the missing end. J is TRBJ1-4 and V is TRBV5-1, with 9 nucleotides matching TRBD1. V dropped 4 bases and J dropped 7; count of bases not matched to a gene: 8. This CDR3 spans 15 amino acids. Looked up from germline, CDR1 is SGHRS and CDR2 is YFSETQ. The CDR3 reads CASSAGTGLSEKLFF. The CDR3 DNA, read in part, is TGCGCCAGCAGCGCCGGGACAGGGCTAAGTGAAAAA.

This clone was seen at least ten times. The observed sequence ends 3 residues before the CDR3 terminus, with the missing tail filled in from the germline J gene. This sequence joins TRBV11-3 and TRBJ2-3; TRBD1 matches 8 bases. V was clipped by 3 bases and J by 1 base; unmatched bases: 3. Germline loops: CDR1 SGHNT, CDR2 YENEEA. The CDR3 loop spans 15 amino acids. CDR3 residues: CASSFGQGRTDTQYF. The CDR3 bases that were read are TGTGCCAGCAGCTTCGGACAGGGTCGCACAGATACG.

This clone showed up many times. Read sequence stops 3 residues before the CDR3 end, and the germline J gene provides the missing end. This chain links TRBV30 with TRBJ1-1; a possible D gene is TRBD1 (5 bases). The CDR3 is made up of 16 amino acids. The germline V and J ends were trimmed by 4 bases and 1 base, with 19 bases remaining between them. Germline V gives CDR1 GTSNPN, CDR2 SVGIG (reference sequence). CDR3 protein: CAWTGSVGGRNTEAFF. The sequenced CDR3 bases are TGTGCCTGGACTGGGTCGGTCGGGGGAAGGAACACTGAA.

Only a few counts were recorded for this clone. One end of the junction fails to match germline, which may point to a read error. The identical CDR3 is also encoded by other nucleotide sequences in the sample. This CDR3 reads CASSLGSGPVGNTIYF. The sequenced part of the CDR3 DNA is TGCGCCAGCAGCTTGGGTTCTGGGCCAGTTGGAAACACG. The chain is built from TRBV5-1 and TRBJ1-3, with D uncertain. The DNA ends 3 residues before the CDR3 does, and the rest of the CDR3 is filled in from the germline J gene. This CDR3 spans 16 amino acids. Per germline, CDR1 SGHRS and CDR2 YFSETQ. Full variable domain (missing parts from reference TRBV5-1 and TRBJ1-3): KAGVTQTPRYLIKTRGQQVTLSCSPISGHRSVSWYQQTPGQGLQFLFEYFSETQRNKGNFPGRFSGRQFSNSRSEMNVSTLELGDSALYLCASSLGSGPVGNTIYFGEGSWLTVV.

This clone was seen at least ten times. The read comes to an end 3 residues before the CDR3 does, leaving the germline J gene to fill in the end. The chain is built from TRBV12-3 or TRBV12-4 and TRBJ2-3; 12 bases line up with TRBD2. The CDR3 contains 16 residues. After removal of 3 bases from V and 1 base from J, the junction contained 2 bases not matched to a gene. Incomplete CDR3 DNA: TGTGCCAGCAGTTTGCTAGCGGGGGGGGGCACAGATACG. Translation: CASSLLAGGGTDT. The CDR3 as a whole reads CASSLLAGGGTDTQYF.

This clone was counted ten times or more. The missing CDR3 end, 3 residues past where the read stops, is filled in from the germline J gene. V gene TRBV10-1 combines with J gene TRBJ1-5; D possibly corresponds to TRBD1 (6 bases). This CDR3 comprises 12 residues. Germline CDR1 and CDR2: WNHNN and SYGVQD (reference sequence). V was shortened by 4 bases and J by 7 bases, with 8 bases between the two germline ends. The CDR3: CASSAGEQPQHF. Partial CDR3 DNA: TGCGCCAGCAGTGCAGGGGAACAGCCC.

This clone came up many times. The read ends 3 residues before the CDR3 terminus; that terminus is restored from the germline J gene. The gene calls are TRBV14 and TRBJ2-5; either TRBD1 or TRBD2 may fit D (5 bases each). This CDR3 contains 14 residues. Germline CDR1 and CDR2: SGHDN and FVKESK. V was shortened by 4 bases and J by 7 bases, with 16 bases between the two germline ends. CDR3 amino acids: CASSPSGSKGTQYF. CDR3 DNA (partial): TGTGCCAGCAGCCCTTCAGGGAGTAAAGGGACC.